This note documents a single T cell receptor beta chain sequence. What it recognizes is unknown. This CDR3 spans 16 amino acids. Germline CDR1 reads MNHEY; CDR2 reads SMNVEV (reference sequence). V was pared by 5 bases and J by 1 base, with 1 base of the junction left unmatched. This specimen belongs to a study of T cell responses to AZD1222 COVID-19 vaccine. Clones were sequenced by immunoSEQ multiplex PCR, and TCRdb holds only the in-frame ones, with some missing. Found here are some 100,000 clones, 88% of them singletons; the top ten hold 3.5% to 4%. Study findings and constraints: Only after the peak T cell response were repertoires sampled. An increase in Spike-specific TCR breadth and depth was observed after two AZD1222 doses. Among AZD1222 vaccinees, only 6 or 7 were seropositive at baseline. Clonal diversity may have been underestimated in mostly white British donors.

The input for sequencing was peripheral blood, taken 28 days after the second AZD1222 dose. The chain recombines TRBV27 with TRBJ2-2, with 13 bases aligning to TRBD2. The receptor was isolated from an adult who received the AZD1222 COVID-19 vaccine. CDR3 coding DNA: TGTGCCAGCAGTCGACTAGCGGGGGGGAACACCGGGGAGCTGTTTTTT. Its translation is CASSRLAGGNTGELFF.